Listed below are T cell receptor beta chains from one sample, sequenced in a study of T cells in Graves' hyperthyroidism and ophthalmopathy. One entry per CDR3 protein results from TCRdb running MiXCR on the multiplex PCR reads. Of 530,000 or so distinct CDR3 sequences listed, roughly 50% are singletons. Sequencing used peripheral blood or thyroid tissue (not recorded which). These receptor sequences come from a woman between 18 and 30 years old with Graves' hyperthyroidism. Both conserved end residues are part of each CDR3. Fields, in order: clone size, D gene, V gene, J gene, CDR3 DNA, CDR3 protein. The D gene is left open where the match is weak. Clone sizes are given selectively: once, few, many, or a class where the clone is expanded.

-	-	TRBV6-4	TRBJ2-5	TGTGCCAGCAGTTCTTCCTATCGGATCCAAGAGACCCAGTACTTC	CASSSSYRIQETQYF
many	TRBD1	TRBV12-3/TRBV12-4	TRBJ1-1	TGTGCCAGCAGTTTTCGCAGGGGGATCACTGAAGCTTTCTTT	CASSFRRGITEAFF
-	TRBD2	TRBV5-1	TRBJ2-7	TGCGCCAGCAGCTTAACTAGCGGGGCCCCCGAGCAGTACTTC	CASSLTSGAPEQYF
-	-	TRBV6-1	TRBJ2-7	TGTGCCAGCAGTGAAGACCTGGGCGCTGGGCAGGGTGGCGATTACGAGCAGTACTTC	CASSEDLGAGQGGDYEQYF
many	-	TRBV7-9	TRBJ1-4	TGTGCCAGCAGCCAATCACAAGCGAGGAATGAAAAACTGTTTTTT	CASSQSQARNEKLFF
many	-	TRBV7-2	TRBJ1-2	TGTGCCAGCAGCTTGGGCCACATGGGCTATGGCTACACCTTC	CASSLGHMGYGYTF
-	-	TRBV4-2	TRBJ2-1	TGTGCCAGCAGCTTGGAGGTCTCCTCAGTCTACAATGAGCAGTTCTTC	CASSLEVSSVYNEQFF
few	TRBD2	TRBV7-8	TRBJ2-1	TGTGCCAGCAGCGACCGGGAGGTCCATGAGCAGTTCTTC	CASSDREVHEQFF
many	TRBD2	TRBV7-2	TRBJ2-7	TGTGCCAGCAGTGGGGGACTACGGGATCGAGAGCAGTACTTC	CASSGGLRDREQYF
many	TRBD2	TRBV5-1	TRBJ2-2	TGCGCCAGCAGGTTAGCGGGAGTCACCGGGGAGCTGTTTTTT	CASRLAGVTGELFF
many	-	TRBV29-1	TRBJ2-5	TGCAGCGTTGAGTCCCCGAGCCAAGAGACCCAGTACTTC	CSVESPSQETQYF
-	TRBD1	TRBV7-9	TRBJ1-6	TGTGCCAGCAGCTTGGTAGGGACAGGGAGGAATTCACCCCTCCACTTT	CASSLVGTGRNSPLHF
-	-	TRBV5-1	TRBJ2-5	TGCGCCAGCAGCCACCAAGAGTCCCAGTACTTC	CASSHQESQYF
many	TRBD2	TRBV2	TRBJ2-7	TGTGCCAGCAGTGAGGTAGCGGGAGGAACGGGCGAGCAGTACTTC	CASSEVAGGTGEQYF
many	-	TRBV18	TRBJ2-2	TGTGCCAGCTCACCGTCGCAGATTAACACCGGGGAGCTGTTTTTT	CASSPSQINTGELFF
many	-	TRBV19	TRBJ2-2	TGTGCCAGTATGCCGGGCCGGAACACCGGGGAGCTGTTTTTT	CASMPGRNTGELFF
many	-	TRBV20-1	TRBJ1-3	TGCAGTGCTACCAAAGACGGACACGGAAACACCATATATTTT	CSATKDGHGNTIYF
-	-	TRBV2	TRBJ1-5	TGTGCCAGAGGGGACATGTATCAGCCCCAGCATTTT	CARGDMYQPQHF
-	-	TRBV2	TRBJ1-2	TGTGCGCGCGGCGGACAGCCCTATGGCTACACCTTC	CARGGQPYGYTF
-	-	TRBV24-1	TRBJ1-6	TGTGCCACCAGTGATTCCAGTTCACCCCTCCACTTT	CATSDSSSPLHF
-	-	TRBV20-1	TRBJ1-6	TGCAGTGCTAGTGAGGGGGGGAATTCACCCCTCCACTTT	CSASEGGNSPLHF
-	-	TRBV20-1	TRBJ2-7	TGCAGTGCCAGCAGTGAAGCCGAAACCTACGAGCAGTACTTC	CSASSEAETYEQYF
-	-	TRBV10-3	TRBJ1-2	TGTGCCATCAGTGAGGGACAGGGCTACACCTTC	CAISEGQGYTF
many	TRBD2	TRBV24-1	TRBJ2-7	TGTGCCACCAGTGATTCGCGGGGGGGCTACGAGCAGTACTTC	CATSDSRGGYEQYF